This TCR beta chain stems from a study of blood T cell repertoires in COVID-19. This CDR3 is built from 13 residues. V gave up 0 bases and J gave up 12 bases, with 12 bases separating them. Per germline, CDR1 MNHEY and CDR2 SVGAGI. This clone was seen only a few times. Generated by immunoSEQ multiplex PCR, the TCRdb table keeps only in-frame clones and is missing some. Seen here are about 110,000 clones, about 79% observed once, and the top ten hold roughly 6.2%. The V call is TRBV6-5, the J call TRBJ2-1; TRBD2 is a possible D gene (6 bases). The sequencing input was peripheral blood. This receptor was obtained from a man older than 75 with COVID-19, enrolled during active disease. In DNA, the CDR3 is TGTGCCAGCAGTTACTCCCTTCGGGGAGGGCAGTTCTTC. This translates into CASSYSLRGGQFF.